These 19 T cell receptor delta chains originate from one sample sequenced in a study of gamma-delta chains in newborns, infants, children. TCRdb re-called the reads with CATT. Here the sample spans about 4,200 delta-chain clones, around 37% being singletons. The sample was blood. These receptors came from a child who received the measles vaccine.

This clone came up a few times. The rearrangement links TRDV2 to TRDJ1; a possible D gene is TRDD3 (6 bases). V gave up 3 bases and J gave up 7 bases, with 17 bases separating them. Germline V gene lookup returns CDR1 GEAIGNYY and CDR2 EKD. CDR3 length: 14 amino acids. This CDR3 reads CACDASLGVRKLIF. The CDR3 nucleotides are TGTGCCTGTGACGCCTCTTTGGGGGTACGTAAACTCATCTTT.

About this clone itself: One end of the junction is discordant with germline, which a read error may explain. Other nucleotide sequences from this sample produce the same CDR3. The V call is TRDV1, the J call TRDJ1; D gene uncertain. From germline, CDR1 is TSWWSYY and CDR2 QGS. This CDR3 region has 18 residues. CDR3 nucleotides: TGCGCTCTTGGGCGTACCTCCGTTTTGTCGTTTGGGACCGATAAACTCATCTTT. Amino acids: CALGRTSVLSFGTDKLIF.

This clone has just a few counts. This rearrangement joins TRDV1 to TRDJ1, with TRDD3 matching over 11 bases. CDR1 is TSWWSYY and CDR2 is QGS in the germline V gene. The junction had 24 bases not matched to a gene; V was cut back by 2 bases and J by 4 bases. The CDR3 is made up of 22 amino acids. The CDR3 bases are TGTGCTCTTGGGGAATCATTACTTCATCCTGGGGGATACAGTTCGTTCATCGATAAACTCATCTTT. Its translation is CALGESLLHPGGYSSFIDKLIF.

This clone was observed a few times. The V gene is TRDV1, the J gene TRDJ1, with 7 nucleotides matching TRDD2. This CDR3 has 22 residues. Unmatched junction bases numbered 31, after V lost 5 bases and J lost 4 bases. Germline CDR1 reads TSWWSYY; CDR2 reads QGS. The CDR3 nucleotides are TGTGCTCTTGGGATGCCCTCCTTCCTCCTCTCTCGCGGGTACGTAGAGGTCGATAAACTCATCTTT. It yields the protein CALGMPSFLLSRGYVEVDKLIF.

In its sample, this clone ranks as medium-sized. Written as DNA, the CDR3 is TGTGCTCTTGGGGACGTTCTCCTTCCTACAGAGGAACTCATCTTT. Translated, it gives CALGDVLLPTEELIF. The genes are TRDV1 and TRDJ1; 9 nucleotides align to TRDD2. V was pared by 3 bases and J by 9 bases, with 11 bases of the junction left unmatched. CDR3 length: 15 residues. In germline, CDR1 is TSWWSYY, CDR2 QGS.

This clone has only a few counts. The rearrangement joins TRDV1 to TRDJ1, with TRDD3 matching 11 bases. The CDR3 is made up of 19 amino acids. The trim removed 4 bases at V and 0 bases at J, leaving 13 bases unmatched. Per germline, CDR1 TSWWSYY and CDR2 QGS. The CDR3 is CALGVPLGDNDRYTDKLIF. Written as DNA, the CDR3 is TGTGCTCTTGGGGTCCCACTGGGGGATAACGACCGGTACACCGATAAACTCATCTTT.

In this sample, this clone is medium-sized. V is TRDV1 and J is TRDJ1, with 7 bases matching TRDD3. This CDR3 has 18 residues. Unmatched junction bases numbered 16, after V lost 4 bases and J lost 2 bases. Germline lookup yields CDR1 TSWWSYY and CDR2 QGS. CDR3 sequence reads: CALGVLPRGGIWTDKLIF. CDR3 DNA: TGTGCTCTTGGGGTTCTCCCCCGCGGGGGGATCTGGACCGATAAACTCATCTTT.

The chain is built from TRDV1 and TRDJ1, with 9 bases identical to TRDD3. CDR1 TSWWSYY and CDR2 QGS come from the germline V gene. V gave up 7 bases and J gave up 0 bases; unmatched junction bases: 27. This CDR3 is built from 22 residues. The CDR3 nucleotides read TGTGCTCTTGAGATGGGTACCTACCGCTCTTTACTGGGGGAGAGGTACACCGATAAACTCATCTTT. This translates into CALEMGTYRSLLGERYTDKLIF.

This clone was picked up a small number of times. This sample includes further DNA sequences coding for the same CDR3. In DNA form, the CDR3 reads TGTGCTCTTGGGGAACTCGGGCTCCCCCAAACTGGGGGATATAGTCTCTACACCGATAAACTCATCTTT. Translated: CALGELGLPQTGGYSLYTDKLIF. This rearrangement joins TRDV1 to TRDJ1, with 11 bases aligning to TRDD3. The ends lost 0 bases at V and 0 bases at J; junction bases unmatched: 21. The CDR3 is made up of 23 amino acids. CDR1 is TSWWSYY and CDR2 is QGS in the germline V gene.

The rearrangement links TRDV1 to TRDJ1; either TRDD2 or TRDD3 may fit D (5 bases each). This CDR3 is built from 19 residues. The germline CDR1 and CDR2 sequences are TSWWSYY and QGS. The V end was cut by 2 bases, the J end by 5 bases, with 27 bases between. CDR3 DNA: TGTGCTCTTGGGGAAAGACGGACTTCCGTGTACTGGCGGGTTGATAAACTCATCTTT. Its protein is CALGERRTSVYWRVDKLIF.

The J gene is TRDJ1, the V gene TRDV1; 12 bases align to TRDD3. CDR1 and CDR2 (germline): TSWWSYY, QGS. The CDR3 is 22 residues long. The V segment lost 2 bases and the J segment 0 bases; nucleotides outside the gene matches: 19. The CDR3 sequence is CALGEAPSYAWGIRLHTDKLIF. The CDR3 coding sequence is TGTGCTCTTGGGGAAGCTCCATCCTACGCCTGGGGGATACGCCTGCACACCGATAAACTCATCTTT.

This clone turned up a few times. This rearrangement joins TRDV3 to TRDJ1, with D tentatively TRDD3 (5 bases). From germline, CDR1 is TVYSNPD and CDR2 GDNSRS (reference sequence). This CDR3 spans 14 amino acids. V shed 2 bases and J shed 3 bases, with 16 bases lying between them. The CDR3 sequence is CAFGPIRGPDKLIF. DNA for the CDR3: TGTGCCTTTGGTCCCATTAGGGGGCCCGATAAACTCATCTTT.

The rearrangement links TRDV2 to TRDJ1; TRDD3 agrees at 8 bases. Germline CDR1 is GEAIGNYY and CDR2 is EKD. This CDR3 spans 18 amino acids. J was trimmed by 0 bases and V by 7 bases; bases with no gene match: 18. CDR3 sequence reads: CAWGLIVGRLGDTDKLIF. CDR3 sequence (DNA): TGTGCCTGGGGACTGATTGTTGGGCGACTGGGGGACACCGATAAACTCATCTTT.

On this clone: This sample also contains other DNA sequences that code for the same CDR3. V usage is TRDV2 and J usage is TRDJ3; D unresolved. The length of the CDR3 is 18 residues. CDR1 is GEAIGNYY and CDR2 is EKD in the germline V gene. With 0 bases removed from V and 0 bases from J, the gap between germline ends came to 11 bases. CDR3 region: CACDTVLSSSWDTRQMFF. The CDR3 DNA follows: TGTGCCTGTGACACCGTACTGTCTAGCTCCTGGGACACCCGACAGATGTTTTTC.

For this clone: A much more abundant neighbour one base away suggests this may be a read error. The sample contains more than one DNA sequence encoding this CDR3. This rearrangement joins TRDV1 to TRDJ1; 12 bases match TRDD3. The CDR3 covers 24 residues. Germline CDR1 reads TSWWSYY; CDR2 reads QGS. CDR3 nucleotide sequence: TGTGCTCTTGGAGAACCGGGCCTTCCTCCCCTATTTTACTGGGGGATACTCCCTACCGATAAACTCATCTTT. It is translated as CALGEPGLPPLFYWGILPTDKLIF.

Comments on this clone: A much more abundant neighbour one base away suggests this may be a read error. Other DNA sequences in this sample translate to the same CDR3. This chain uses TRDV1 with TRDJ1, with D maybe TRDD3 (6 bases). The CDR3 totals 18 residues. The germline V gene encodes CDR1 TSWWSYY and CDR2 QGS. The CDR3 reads CALGVLMPGLGLTDKLIF. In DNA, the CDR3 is TGCGCTCTTGGGGTACTAATGCCTGGGCTGGGGCTAACGGATAAACTCATCTTT.

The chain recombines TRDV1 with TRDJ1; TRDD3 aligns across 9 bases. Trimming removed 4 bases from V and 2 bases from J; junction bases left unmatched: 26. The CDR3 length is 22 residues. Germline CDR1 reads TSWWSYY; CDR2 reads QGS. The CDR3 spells CALGASPIPTRGYEAGTDKLIF. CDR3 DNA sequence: TGTGCTCTTGGGGCATCTCCTATTCCTACCAGGGGATACGAGGCAGGGACCGATAAACTCATCTTT.

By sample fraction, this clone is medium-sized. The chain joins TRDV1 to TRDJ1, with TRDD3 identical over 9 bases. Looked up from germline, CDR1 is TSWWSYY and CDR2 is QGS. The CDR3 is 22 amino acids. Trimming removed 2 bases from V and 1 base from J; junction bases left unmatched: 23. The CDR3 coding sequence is TGTGCTCTTGGGGAAAGGTCGCGGCTTCCCTGGTACTGGGGGACTTTCACCGATAAACTCATCTTT. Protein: CALGERSRLPWYWGTFTDKLIF.

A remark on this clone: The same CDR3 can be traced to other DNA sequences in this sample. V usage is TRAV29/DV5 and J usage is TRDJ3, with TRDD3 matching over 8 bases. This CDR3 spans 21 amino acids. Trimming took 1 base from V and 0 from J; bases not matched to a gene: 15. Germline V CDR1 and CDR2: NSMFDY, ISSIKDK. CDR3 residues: CAASLLGGDMGGSWDTRQMFF. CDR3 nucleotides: TGTGCAGCAAGCTTACTGGGGGGAGATATGGGAGGCTCCTGGGACACCCGACAGATGTTTTTC.